This is a list of T cell receptor beta chains from one sample in a study of OX40 agonist ivuxolimab in advanced cancers. Produced via immunoSEQ multiplex PCR; TCRdb's table is partial and in-frame only. Counted here are fewer than 95,000 clones, about nine tenths occurring once; the ten biggest clones make up about 7%. The input for sequencing was CD4+ or CD8+ T cells sorted from blood, taken in a trial of the OX40 agonist ivuxolimab. These receptor sequences come from an adult with an advanced solid tumor such as melanoma, head and neck, liver or kidney cancer. Both conserved end residues are part of each CDR3. D genes are given only for firm matches. Expanded clones get a size class; other rows say once, few or many, or leave the size out.

cdr3_length | d_call | j_call | v_call | clone_size | cdr3_nt | cdr3_aa
17 | TRBD2 | TRBJ2-5 | TRBV4-1 | - | TGCGCCAGCAGCCAACCGATAGCGGGAGGGCGCGGAGAGACCCAGTACTTC | CASSQPIAGGRGETQYF
13 | - | TRBJ2-1 | TRBV6-4 | few | TGTGCCAGCAGTGCGCAGGGGCACAATGAGCAGTTCTTC | CASSAQGHNEQFF
12 | - | TRBJ1-6 | TRBV11-2 | - | TGTGCCAGCAGCTTGGATAATTCACCCCTCCACTTT | CASSLDNSPLHF
12 | - | TRBJ2-3 | TRBV6-5 | - | TGTGCCAGCAGTTACCATGGGGATACGCAGTATTTT | CASSYHGDTQYF
17 | TRBD2 | TRBJ2-5 | TRBV4-1 | - | TGCGCCAGCAGCCAAGACTGGGTGGGAGGGTTCCAAGAGACCCAGTACTTC | CASSQDWVGGFQETQYF
14 | - | TRBJ1-1 | TRBV4-2 | - | TGTGCCAGCAGCCCCCACGCCGGGAACACTGAAGCTTTCTTT | CASSPHAGNTEAFF
16 | - | TRBJ2-3 | TRBV5-4 | - | TGTGCCAGCAGCTTGGCGCGGGTAGCGGGCACAGATACGCAGTATTTT | CASSLARVAGTDTQYF
16 | - | TRBJ2-1 | TRBV7-2 | - | TGTGCCAGCAGCCCTGGGACTCGACAGTCCTACAATGAGCAGTTCTTC | CASSPGTRQSYNEQFF
15 | - | TRBJ2-1 | TRBV11-3 | - | TGTGCCAGCAGCTTAACGCCAAACTCCTACAATGAGCAGTTCTTC | CASSLTPNSYNEQFF
14 | TRBD1 | TRBJ1-1 | TRBV7-8 | - | TGTGCCAGCAGCTTAAACAGGGGTGGCACTGAAGCTTTCTTT | CASSLNRGGTEAFF